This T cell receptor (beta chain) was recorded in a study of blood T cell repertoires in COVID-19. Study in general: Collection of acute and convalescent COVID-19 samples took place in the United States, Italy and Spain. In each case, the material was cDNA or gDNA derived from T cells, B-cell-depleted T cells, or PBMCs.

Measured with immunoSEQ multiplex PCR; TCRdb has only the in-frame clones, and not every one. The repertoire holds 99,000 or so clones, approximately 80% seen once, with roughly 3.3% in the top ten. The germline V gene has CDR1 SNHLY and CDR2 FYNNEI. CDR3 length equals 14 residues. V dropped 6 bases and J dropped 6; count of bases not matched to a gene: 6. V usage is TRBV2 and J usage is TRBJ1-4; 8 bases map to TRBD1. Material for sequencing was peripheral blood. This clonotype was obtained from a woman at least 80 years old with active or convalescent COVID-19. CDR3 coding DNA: TGTGCCAGCAGCGCGACAGGGGAGGATGAAAAACTGTTTTTT. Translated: CASSATGEDEKLFF. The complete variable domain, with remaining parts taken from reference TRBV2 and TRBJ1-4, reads EPEVTQTPSHQVTQMGQEVILRCVPISNHLYFYWYRQILGQKVEFLVSFYNNEISEKSEIFDDQFSVERPDGSNFTLKIRSTKLEDSAMYFCASSATGEDEKLFFGSGTQLSVL.